The clone carrying this T cell receptor beta chain was found a few times. The antigen remains unidentified. The sample is drawn from a study of cytomegalovirus exposure and HLA in healthy donors. Study-level points and caveats: Confirmation was obtained in vitro that a few CMV-associated chains are specific for CMV antigens. Later genetic work tied a missense DCLRE1C variant to beta-chain V and J trimming. Reportedly, fewer N-insertions than the approximately 690-donor mean appeared in an Asian-associated ancestry cluster in a later analysis.

PCR was performed using 60 Vbeta and 13 Jbeta primers. Clones were read by immunoSEQ multiplex PCR, and TCRdb kept only the in-frame ones, dropping some. The data show around 58,000 clones, 70% to 75% seen once. CDR1 and CDR2 from the germline V gene are LNHDA and SQIVND (reference sequence). The CDR3 runs to 13 residues. J gave up 6 bases and V 2 bases, and 2 bases lay outside the gene matches. This chain links TRBV19 with TRBJ1-2, with TRBD1 matching 8 bases. Sequencing input: PBMCs. The sequence came from a man between 40 and 49 years old in good health and CMV-seropositive. CDR3 amino acids: CASSITGQDGYTF. In DNA form, the CDR3 reads TGTGCCAGTAGTATAACGGGACAGGATGGCTACACCTTC.